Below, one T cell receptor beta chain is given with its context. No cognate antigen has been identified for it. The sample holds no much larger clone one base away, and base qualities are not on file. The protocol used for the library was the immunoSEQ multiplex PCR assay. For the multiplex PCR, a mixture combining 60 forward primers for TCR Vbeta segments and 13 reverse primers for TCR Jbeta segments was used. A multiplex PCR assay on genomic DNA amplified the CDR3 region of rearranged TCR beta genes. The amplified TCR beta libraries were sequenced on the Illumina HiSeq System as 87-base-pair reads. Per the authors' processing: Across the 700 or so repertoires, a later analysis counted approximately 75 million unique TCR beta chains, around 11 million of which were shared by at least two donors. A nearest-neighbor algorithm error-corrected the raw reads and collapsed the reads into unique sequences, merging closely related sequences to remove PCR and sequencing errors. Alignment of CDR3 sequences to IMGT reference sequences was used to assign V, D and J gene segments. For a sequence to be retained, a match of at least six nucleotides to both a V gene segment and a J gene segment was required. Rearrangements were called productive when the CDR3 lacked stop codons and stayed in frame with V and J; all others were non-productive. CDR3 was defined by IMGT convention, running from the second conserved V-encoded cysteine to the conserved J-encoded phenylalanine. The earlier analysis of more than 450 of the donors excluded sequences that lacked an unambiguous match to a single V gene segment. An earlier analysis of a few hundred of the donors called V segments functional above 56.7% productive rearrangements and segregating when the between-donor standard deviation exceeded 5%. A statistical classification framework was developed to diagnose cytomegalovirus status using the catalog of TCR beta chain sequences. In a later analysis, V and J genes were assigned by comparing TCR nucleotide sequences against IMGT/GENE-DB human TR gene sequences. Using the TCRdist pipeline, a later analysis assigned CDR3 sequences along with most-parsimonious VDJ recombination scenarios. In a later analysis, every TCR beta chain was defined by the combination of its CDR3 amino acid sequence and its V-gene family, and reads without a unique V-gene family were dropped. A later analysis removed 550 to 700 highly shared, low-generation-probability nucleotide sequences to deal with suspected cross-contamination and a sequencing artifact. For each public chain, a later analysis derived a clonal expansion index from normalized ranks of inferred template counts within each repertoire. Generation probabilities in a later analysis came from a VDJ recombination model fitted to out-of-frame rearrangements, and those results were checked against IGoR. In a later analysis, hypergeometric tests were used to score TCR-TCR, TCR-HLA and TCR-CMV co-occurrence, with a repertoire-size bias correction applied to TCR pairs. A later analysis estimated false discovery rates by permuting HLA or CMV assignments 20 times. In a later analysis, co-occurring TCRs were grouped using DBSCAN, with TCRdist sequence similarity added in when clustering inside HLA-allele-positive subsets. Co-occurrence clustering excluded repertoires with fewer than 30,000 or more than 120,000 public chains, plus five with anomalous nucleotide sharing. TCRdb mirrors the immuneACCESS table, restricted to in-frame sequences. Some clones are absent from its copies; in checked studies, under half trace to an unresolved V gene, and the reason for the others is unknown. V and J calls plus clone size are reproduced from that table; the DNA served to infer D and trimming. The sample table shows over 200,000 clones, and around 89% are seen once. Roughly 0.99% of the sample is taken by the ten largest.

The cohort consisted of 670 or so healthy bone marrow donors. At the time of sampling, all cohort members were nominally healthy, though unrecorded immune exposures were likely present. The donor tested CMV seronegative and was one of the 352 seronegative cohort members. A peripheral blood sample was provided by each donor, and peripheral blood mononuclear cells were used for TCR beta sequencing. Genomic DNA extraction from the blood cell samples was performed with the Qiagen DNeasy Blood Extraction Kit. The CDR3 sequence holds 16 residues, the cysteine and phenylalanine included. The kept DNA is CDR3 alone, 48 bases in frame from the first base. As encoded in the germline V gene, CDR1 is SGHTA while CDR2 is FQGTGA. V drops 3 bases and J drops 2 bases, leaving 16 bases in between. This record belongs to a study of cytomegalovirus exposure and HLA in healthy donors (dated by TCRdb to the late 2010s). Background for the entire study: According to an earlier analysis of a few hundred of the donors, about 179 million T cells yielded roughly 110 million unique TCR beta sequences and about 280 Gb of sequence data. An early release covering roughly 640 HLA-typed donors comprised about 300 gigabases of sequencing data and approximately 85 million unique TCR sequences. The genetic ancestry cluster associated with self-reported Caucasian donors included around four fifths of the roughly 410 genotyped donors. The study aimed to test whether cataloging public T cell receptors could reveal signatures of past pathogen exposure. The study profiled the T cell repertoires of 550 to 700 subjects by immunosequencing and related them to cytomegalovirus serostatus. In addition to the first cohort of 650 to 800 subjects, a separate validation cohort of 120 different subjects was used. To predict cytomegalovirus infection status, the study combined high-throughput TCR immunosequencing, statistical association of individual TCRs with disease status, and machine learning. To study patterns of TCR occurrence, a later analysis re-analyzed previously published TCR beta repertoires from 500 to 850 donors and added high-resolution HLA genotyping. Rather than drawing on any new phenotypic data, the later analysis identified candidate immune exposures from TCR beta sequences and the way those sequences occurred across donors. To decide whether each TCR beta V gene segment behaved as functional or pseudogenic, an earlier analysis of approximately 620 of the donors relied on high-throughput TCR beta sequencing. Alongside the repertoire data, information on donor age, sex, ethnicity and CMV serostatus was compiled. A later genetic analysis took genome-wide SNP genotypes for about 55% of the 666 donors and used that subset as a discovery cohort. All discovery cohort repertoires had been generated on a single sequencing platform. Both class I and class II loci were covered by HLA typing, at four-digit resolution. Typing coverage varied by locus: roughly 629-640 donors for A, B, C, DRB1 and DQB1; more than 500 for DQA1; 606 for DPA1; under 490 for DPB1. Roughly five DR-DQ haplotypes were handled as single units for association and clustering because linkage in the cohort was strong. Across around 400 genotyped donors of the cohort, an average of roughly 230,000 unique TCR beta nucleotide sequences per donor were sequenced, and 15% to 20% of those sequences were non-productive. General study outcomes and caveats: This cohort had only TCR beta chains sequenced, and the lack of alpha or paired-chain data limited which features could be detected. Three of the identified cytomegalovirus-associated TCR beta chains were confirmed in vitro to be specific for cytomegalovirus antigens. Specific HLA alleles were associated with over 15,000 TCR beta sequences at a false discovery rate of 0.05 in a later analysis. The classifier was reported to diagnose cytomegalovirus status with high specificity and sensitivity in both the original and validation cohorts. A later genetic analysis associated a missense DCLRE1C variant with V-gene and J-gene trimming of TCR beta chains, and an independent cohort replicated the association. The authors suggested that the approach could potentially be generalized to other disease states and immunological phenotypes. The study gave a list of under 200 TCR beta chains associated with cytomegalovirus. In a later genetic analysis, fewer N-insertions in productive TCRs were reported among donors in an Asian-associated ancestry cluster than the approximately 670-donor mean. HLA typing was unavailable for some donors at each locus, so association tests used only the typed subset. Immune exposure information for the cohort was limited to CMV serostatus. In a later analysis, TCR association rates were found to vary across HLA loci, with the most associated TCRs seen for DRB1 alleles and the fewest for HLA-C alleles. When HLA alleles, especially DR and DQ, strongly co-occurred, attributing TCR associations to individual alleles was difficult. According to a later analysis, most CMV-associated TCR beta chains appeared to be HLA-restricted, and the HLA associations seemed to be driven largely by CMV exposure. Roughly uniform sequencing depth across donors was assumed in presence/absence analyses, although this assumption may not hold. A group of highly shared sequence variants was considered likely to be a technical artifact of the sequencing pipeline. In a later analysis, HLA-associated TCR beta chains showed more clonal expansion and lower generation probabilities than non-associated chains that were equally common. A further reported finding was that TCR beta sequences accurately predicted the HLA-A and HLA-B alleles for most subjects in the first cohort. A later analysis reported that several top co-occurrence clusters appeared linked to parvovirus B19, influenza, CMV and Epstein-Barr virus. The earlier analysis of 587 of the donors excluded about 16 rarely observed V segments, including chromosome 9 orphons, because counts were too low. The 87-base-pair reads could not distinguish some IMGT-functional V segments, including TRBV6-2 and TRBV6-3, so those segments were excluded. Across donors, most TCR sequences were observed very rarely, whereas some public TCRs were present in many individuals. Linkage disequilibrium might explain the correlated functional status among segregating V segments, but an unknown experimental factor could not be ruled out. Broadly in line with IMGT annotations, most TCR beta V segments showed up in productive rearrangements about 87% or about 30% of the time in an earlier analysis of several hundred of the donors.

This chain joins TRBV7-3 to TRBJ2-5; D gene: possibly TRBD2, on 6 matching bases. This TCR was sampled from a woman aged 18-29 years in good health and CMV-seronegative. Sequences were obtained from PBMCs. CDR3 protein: CASSLGGAGSQETQYF. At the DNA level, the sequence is TGTGCCAGCAGCTTGGGCGGAGCGGGCTCGCAAGAGACCCAGTACTTC.